The 4 T cell receptor beta chains listed next were all sequenced from one sample in a study of OX40 agonist ivuxolimab in advanced cancers. Clones were read by immunoSEQ multiplex PCR, and TCRdb kept only the in-frame ones, dropping some. The sample consists of about 89,000 clones, 88% of them appearing once. The material was CD4+ or CD8+ T cells sorted from blood, obtained in a trial of the OX40 agonist ivuxolimab. These receptors were collected from an adult with an advanced solid tumor such as melanoma, head and neck, liver or kidney cancer.

The count of this clone is one. The genes are TRBV5-8 and TRBJ2-3, with D unclear. The CDR3 loop spans 11 amino acids. Germline V gene sequence: CDR1 SGHTS, CDR2 YDEGEE. Trimming shortened V by 3 bases and J by 9 bases, and 8 bases separated the two germline ends. The CDR3 nucleotides read TGTGCCAGCAGCTCCCCCCGAACGCAGTATTTT. Encoded protein: CASSSPRTQYF.

The CDR3 reads CASRQNGVFGNTIYF. DNA of the CDR3: TGCGCCAGCAGACAAAACGGGGTATTTGGAAACACCATATATTTT. The chain recombines TRBV4-1 with TRBJ1-3; D call uncertain. In germline, CDR1 is MGHRA, CDR2 YSYEKL. This CDR3 is 15 amino acids long. V lost 6 bases and J 3 bases, leaving 15 bases between the germline ends.

V gene TRBV7-2 combines with J gene TRBJ1-2; D may be TRBD1 (6 bases). CDR3 size: 16 residues. Trimming cost V 3 bases and J 4 bases, with 18 bases left between them. Germline assignment: CDR1 SGHTA and CDR2 FQGNSA. The CDR3 is CASSLGGQKMIYGYTF. CDR3 DNA sequence: TGTGCCAGCAGCTTGGGGGGCCAGAAGATGATCTATGGCTACACCTTC.

This chain uses TRBV18 with TRBJ1-1, with D possibly TRBD1 on 6 matching bases. The CDR3 runs to 13 residues. The germline V and J ends were trimmed by 2 bases and 5 bases, with 9 bases remaining between them. Germline V gives CDR1 KGHSH, CDR2 LQKENI. The CDR3 DNA reads TGTGCCAGCTCACCAGGGGGCGAGACTGAAGCTTTCTTT. Amino acids: CASSPGGETEAFF.